This T cell receptor (beta chain) was observed in a study of OX40 agonist ivuxolimab in advanced cancers. On the study more broadly: Patients received intravenous ivuxolimab every 2 weeks at 0.01 to 10 mg/kg.

The method was immunoSEQ multiplex PCR; TCRdb's version includes in-frame clones alone and lacks a portion of them. The profile shows some 47,000 clones, around 80% of them singletons. CDR3 size: 13 residues. Looked up from germline, CDR1 is SGHRS and CDR2 is YFSETQ. Trimming took 5 bases from V and 0 from J, leaving 8 bases between them. Turning to this clone: The antigen is undetermined.

Study conclusions and caveats: There were also nonresponders showing low normalized T-cell clonal expansion. At doses 0.1 to 3.0 mg/kg, CD4+ and CD8+ clones expanded.

The clonotype originates from an adult with an advanced solid tumor such as melanoma, head and neck, liver or kidney cancer. Sample: CD4+ or CD8+ T cells sorted from blood, taken in a trial of the OX40 agonist ivuxolimab. V and J are TRBV5-1 and TRBJ1-1, with a tentative D call TRBD1 (5 bases). The CDR3: CASRTEMNTEAFF. In DNA, the CDR3 is TGCGCCAGCAGGACAGAGATGAACACTGAAGCTTTCTTT.